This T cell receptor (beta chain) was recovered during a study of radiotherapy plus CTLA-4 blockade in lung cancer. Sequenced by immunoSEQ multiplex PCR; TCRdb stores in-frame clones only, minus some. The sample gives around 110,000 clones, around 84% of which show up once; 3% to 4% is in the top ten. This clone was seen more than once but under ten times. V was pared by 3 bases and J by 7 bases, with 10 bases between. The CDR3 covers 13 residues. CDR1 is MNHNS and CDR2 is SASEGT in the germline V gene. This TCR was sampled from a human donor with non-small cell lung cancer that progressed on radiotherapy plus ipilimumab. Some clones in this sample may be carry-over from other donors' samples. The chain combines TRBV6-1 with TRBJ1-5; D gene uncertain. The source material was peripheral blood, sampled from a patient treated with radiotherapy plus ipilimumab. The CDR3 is CASSDLSEQPQHF. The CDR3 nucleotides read TGTGCCAGCAGTGACCTAAGTGAGCAGCCCCAGCATTTT.